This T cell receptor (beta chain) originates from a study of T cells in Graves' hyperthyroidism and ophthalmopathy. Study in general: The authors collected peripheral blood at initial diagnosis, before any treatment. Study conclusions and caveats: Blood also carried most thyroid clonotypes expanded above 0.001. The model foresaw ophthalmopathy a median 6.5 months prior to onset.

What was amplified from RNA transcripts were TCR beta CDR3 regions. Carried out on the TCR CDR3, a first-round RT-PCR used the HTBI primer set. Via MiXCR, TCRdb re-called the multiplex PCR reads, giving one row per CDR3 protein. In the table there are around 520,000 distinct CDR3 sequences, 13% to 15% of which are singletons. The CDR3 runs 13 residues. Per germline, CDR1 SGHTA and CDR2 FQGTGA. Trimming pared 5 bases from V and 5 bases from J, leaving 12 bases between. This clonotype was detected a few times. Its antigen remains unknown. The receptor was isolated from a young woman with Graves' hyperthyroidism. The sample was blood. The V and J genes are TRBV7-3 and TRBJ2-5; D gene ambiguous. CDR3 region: CASSTNVMETQYF. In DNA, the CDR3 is TGTGCCAGCAGCACCAACGTCATGGAGACCCAGTACTTC.